These 27 T cell receptor beta chains share one sample of origin, sequenced in a study of T-cell memory formation after mild COVID-19. TCRdb analysed the 5' RACE reads with MiXCR anew, one entry per CDR3 protein. The sample shows fewer than 700,000 distinct CDR3 sequences, roughly 17% of them seen only once. The specimen sequenced was PBMCs or a T cell subset sorted from them (not recorded which). All receptors derive from an adult woman who had mild COVID-19 (a few samples of this study predate the infection). Cell type and time point are not known.

This chain links TRBV2 with TRBJ2-6; D assignment may be TRBD1 or TRBD2 (5 bases each). Trimming stripped 0 bases from V and 4 bases from J, with 7 bases between. The germline V gene has CDR1 SNHLY and CDR2 FYNNEI. The CDR3 loop spans 15 amino acids. CDR3 sequence: CASSEARGGANVLTF. Here the CDR3 DNA reads TGTGCCAGCAGTGAAGCGAGGGGAGGGGCCAACGTCCTGACTTTC.

V and J are TRBV20-1 and TRBJ2-3, with TRBD2 matching over 10 bases. The germline V gene has CDR1 DFQATT and CDR2 SNEGSKA (reference sequence). The CDR3 contains 15 residues. The junction had 11 bases not matched to a gene; V was cut back by 3 bases and J by 8 bases. For the CDR3, the DNA is TGCAGTGCTAGGGCTCTAGCGGGGGCCCCCCCTACGCAGTATTTT. Its translation: CSARALAGAPPTQYF.

The CDR3 coding sequence is TGTGCCAGCAGCCCCGCCGGACCCTCGGAGGAGCAGTACTTC. Residues: CASSPAGPSEEQYF. The V gene is TRBV7-6, the J gene TRBJ2-7; D not certain. The CDR3 is 14 residues long. Deletions cut 5 bases from V and 7 bases from J, with 18 bases between. Germline V gives CDR1 SGHVS, CDR2 FNYEAQ.

Many counts were recorded for this clonotype. The chain employs TRBV20-1 and TRBJ2-5, with TRBD1 identical over 7 bases. From germline, CDR1 is DFQATT and CDR2 SNEGSKA (reference sequence). The CDR3 loop spans 15 amino acids. The ends lost 1 base at V and 7 bases at J; junction bases unmatched: 12. The CDR3 reads CSARAMGQRPGTQYF. The CDR3 bases are TGCAGTGCTAGAGCCATGGGACAGCGACCCGGGACCCAGTACTTC.

There are a few counts of this clonotype. The V gene is TRBV4-1, the J gene TRBJ2-3; 7 positions match TRBD2. V gave up 1 base and J gave up 4 bases; unmatched junction bases: 17. Germline V gene data show CDR1 as MGHRA and CDR2 as YSYEKL. This CDR3 is built from 19 residues. The CDR3 loop reads CASSQGGLRTRTLADTQYF. The DNA for the CDR3 is TGCGCCAGCAGCCAAGGGGGGTTACGGACTAGGACCTTGGCAGATACGCAGTATTTT.

This clonotype was observed a few times. The V gene is TRBV29-1, the J gene TRBJ2-5; 13 bases map to TRBD2. V lost 7 bases, J lost 4 bases, and 3 bases stayed unmatched. CDR3 size: 13 residues. CDR1 is SQVTM and CDR2 is ANQGSEA in the germline V gene. The CDR3 loop is CSGGLAGAETQYF. The CDR3 DNA follows: TGCAGCGGAGGACTAGCGGGAGCAGAGACCCAGTACTTC. The entire variable domain, with the rest obtained from reference TRBV29-1 and TRBJ2-5, is as follows: SAVISQKPSRDICQRGTSLTIQCQVDSQVTMMFWYRQQPGQSLTLIATANQGSEATYESGFVIDKFPISRPNLTFSTLTVSNMSPEDSSIYLCSGGLAGAETQYFGPGTRLLVL.

The sample holds a few counts of this clonotype. The chain couples TRBV12-3 or TRBV12-4 to TRBJ1-5, with D uncertain. V lost 3 bases, J lost 2 bases, and 14 bases lay in between. CDR3 length equals 16 residues. The CDR3 loop reads CASSLSRGQGNQPQHF. The DNA of the CDR3 is TGTGCCAGCAGTTTGTCCAGAGGGCAGGGCAATCAGCCCCAGCATTTT.

In this sample, this clonotype turned up a few times. CDR3 DNA: TGTGCCAGCAGCTCTCGGACAGGGGCCCAGCCCCAGCATTTT. It yields the protein CASSSRTGAQPQHF. The rearrangement uses TRBV5-6 and TRBJ1-5, with 9 bases aligning to TRBD1. After removal of 3 bases from V and 7 bases from J, the junction contained 5 bases not matched to a gene. The CDR3 covers 14 residues. From germline, CDR1 is SGHDT and CDR2 YYEEEE.

A few counts support this clonotype. The rearrangement uses TRBV4-3 and TRBJ1-3; D may be TRBD1 (5 bases). Germline V gene sequence: CDR1 LGHNA, CDR2 YSLEER. There are 17 residues in the CDR3. With 0 bases removed from V and 1 base from J, the gap between germline ends came to 13 bases. In DNA form, the CDR3 reads TGCGCCAGCAGCCAAGAACGGATTGACAGTTCTGGAAACACCATATATTTT. It specifies CASSQERIDSSGNTIYF.

This clonotype was seen a handful of times. The J gene is TRBJ2-3, the V gene TRBV27; 8 positions agree with TRBD2. Germline V lookup: CDR1 MNHEY, CDR2 SMNVEV (reference sequence). Trimming removed 5 bases from V and 1 base from J; junction bases left unmatched: 14. This CDR3 has 18 residues. CDR3 in amino acids: CASSAHLTGRGGTDTQYF. The DNA of the CDR3 is TGTGCCAGCAGTGCCCACCTCACCGGGCGGGGGGGCACAGATACGCAGTATTTT.

The V and J genes are TRBV20-1 and TRBJ2-3; a possible D gene is TRBD2 (5 bases). The CDR3 runs to 16 residues. Trimming removed 4 bases at V and 2 bases at J, with 19 bases between. Germline loops: CDR1 DFQATT, CDR2 SNEGSKA (reference sequence). This chain's CDR3 is CSAISWVGAVTDTQYF. CDR3 sequence (DNA): TGCAGTGCTATCTCCTGGGTGGGAGCTGTCACAGATACGCAGTATTTT.

The V and J genes are TRBV9 and TRBJ2-2; 7 nucleotides match TRBD1. This CDR3 contains 15 residues. Per the germline V gene, CDR1 is SGDLS and CDR2 is YYNGEE. V shed 5 bases and J 3 bases; nucleotides not matched to a gene: 7. This chain's CDR3 is CASRKGQIDTGELFF. The CDR3 DNA reads TGTGCCAGCAGGAAGGGACAGATTGACACCGGGGAGCTGTTTTTT.

The V call is TRBV7-3, the J call TRBJ1-2; the match to TRBD1 covers 8 bases. CDR3 length: 13 amino acids. CDR1 SGHTA and CDR2 FQGTGA come from the germline V gene. J lost 6 bases, V lost 4 bases, and 4 bases had no gene match. For the CDR3, the DNA is TGTGCCAGCAGCTCCGGACAGGGTCATGGCTACACCTTC. This sequence encodes CASSSGQGHGYTF.

This clonotype has only a few counts. This sequence joins TRBV7-8 and TRBJ2-7; 7 bases map to TRBD2. Germline CDR1 and CDR2: SGHVS and FQNEAQ. CDR3 size: 13 residues. The ends lost 4 bases at V and 9 bases at J; junction bases unmatched: 9. This CDR3 reads CASSSGGRGGQYF. The CDR3 bases are TGTGCCAGCAGCTCGGGAGGACGTGGTGGGCAGTACTTC. Combining the CDR3 with reference TRBV7-8 and TRBJ2-7 gives the whole variable domain GAGVSQSPRYKVAKRGQDVALRCDPISGHVSLFWYQQALGQGPEFLTYFQNEAQLDKSGLPSDRFFAERPEGSVSTLKIQRTQQEDSAVYLCASSSGGRGGQYFGPGTRLTVT.

This clonotype has more than one count but fewer than ten. The rearrangement links TRBV24-1 to TRBJ2-1; 8 bases are a match to TRBD2. Germline V gene data show CDR1 as KGHDR and CDR2 as SFDVKD. J lost 1 base, V lost 5 bases, and 9 bases had no gene match. This CDR3 is built from 17 residues. CDR3 sequence (DNA): TGTGCCACCAGTGGCCTAGCGGGCGACCTATCCTACAATGAGCAGTTCTTC. Translated, it gives CATSGLAGDLSYNEQFF.

This clonotype was recorded at least ten times. The CDR3 loop reads CASSLFGYGRAGEQFF. The CDR3 DNA reads TGTGCCAGCAGCTTATTTGGGTACGGGAGGGCCGGTGAGCAGTTCTTC. This sequence joins TRBV5-6 and TRBJ2-1, with 8 bases fitting TRBD2. The CDR3 runs 16 residues. The V segment lost 2 bases and the J segment 9 bases; nucleotides outside the gene matches: 13. Germline V lookup: CDR1 SGHDT, CDR2 YYEEEE.

There are a few counts of this clonotype. The J gene is TRBJ2-2, the V gene TRBV2, with TRBD1 matching 11 bases. With V trimmed by 7 bases and J by 6 bases, 4 bases remained unmatched. CDR1 and CDR2 from the germline V gene are SNHLY and FYNNEI. The length of the CDR3 is 14 residues. CDR3 region: CASKSGQGAGELFF. The CDR3 nucleotides are TGTGCCAGCAAGTCGGGACAGGGGGCCGGGGAGCTGTTTTTT.

The genes are TRBV7-9 and TRBJ1-6; perhaps TRBD1 as D (5 bases). Trimming removed 4 bases at V and 5 bases at J, with 9 bases between. The CDR3 extends over 14 amino acids. Germline CDR1 is SEHNR and CDR2 is FQNEAQ (reference sequence). CDR3 loop: CASSYDSHNSPLHF. CDR3 DNA: TGTGCCAGCAGCTACGACAGCCATAATTCACCCCTCCACTTT.

This chain links TRBV6-1 with TRBJ1-1, with D unresolved. The CDR3 is made up of 15 amino acids. Looked up from germline, CDR1 is MNHNS and CDR2 is SASEGT. Trimming took off 1 base at V and 0 bases at J, with 9 bases between the two ends. Here the CDR3 reads CASSEVWAMNTEAFF. In nucleotides, the CDR3 is TGTGCCAGCAGTGAAGTGTGGGCGATGAACACTGAAGCTTTCTTT.

J is TRBJ2-1 and V is TRBV20-1, with 14 bases aligning to TRBD2. Germline V gene data show CDR1 as DFQATT and CDR2 as SNEGSKA (reference sequence). The CDR3 sequence is 18 residues long. V trimming: 2 bases; J trimming: 3 bases; junction bases outside the gene matches: 9. CDR3 sequence: CSARISGLAGVVYNEQFF. In DNA, the CDR3 is TGCAGTGCTAGAATTTCGGGACTAGCGGGGGTGGTCTACAATGAGCAGTTCTTC.

The genes are TRBV7-7 and TRBJ1-6; no definite D call. This CDR3 is built from 14 residues. Trimming left V 3 bases short and J 9 bases short, with 12 bases between. CDR1 and CDR2 from the germline V gene are SSHAT and FNYEAQ (reference sequence). Here the CDR3 reads CASSFGPLGSPLHF. The CDR3 DNA reads as TGTGCCAGCAGCTTTGGGCCCCTGGGTTCACCCCTCCACTTT. The entire variable domain, with the rest obtained from reference TRBV7-7 and TRBJ1-6, is as follows: GAGVSQSPRYKVTKRGQDVTLRCDPISSHATLYWYQQALGQGPEFLTYFNYEAQPDKSGLPSDRFSAERPEGSISTLTIQRTEQRDSAMYRCASSFGPLGSPLHFGNGTRLTVT.

In its sample, this clonotype was seen a few times. The chain couples TRBV20-1 to TRBJ2-1, with a weak D call TRBD1 (7 bases). Germline CDR1 and CDR2: DFQATT and SNEGSKA (reference sequence). The CDR3 has 15 residues. V dropped 3 bases and J dropped 4 bases, with 16 bases sitting between them. CDR3 amino acids: CSARPTGRRYNEQFF. The CDR3 nucleotides are TGCAGTGCTAGGCCGACAGGGAGGAGGTACAATGAGCAGTTCTTC.

The table lists this clonotype with a few counts. V gene TRBV30 combines with J gene TRBJ2-7; 10 bases line up with TRBD1. The trim removed 2 bases at V and 3 bases at J, leaving 4 bases unmatched. Germline loops: CDR1 GTSNPN, CDR2 SVGIG (reference sequence). The CDR3 length is 14 residues. CDR3 protein: CAWSSGTGDYEQYF. The CDR3 region has the DNA TGTGCCTGGAGTTCCGGGACAGGGGACTACGAGCAGTACTTC.

This rearrangement joins TRBV7-9 to TRBJ2-1; 14 bases are shared with TRBD2. The V gene end was trimmed by 5 bases and the J gene end by 8 bases; junction bases not matched to a gene: 8. Germline lookup yields CDR1 SEHNR and CDR2 FQNEAQ (reference sequence). CDR3 length equals 16 residues. CDR3: CASSHGTSGRHDEQFF. The CDR3 DNA reads as TGTGCCAGCAGCCACGGGACTAGCGGGAGACACGATGAGCAGTTCTTC. The entire variable domain, with the rest obtained from reference TRBV7-9 and TRBJ2-1, is as follows: DTGVSQNPRHKITKRGQNVTFRCDPISEHNRLYWYRQTLGQGPEFLTYFQNEAQLEKSRLLSDRFSAERPKGSFSTLEIQRTEQGDSAMYLCASSHGTSGRHDEQFFGPGTRLTVL.

This clonotype was detected only once. The genes are TRBV12-3 or TRBV12-4 and TRBJ2-3, with D uncertain. This CDR3 comprises 14 residues. Trimming removed 6 bases from V and 1 base from J, with 11 bases in between. The DNA for the CDR3 is TGTGCCAGCAGCTTTCGCTCCCGCACAGATACGCAGTATTTT. Its translation is CASSFRSRTDTQYF.

This clonotype appeared a few times. The V and J genes are TRBV19 and TRBJ2-7; 10 bases match TRBD2. The CDR3 is made up of 17 amino acids. V shed 4 bases, J shed 3 bases, and the junction held 12 bases outside the gene matches. From germline, CDR1 is LNHDA and CDR2 SQIVND (reference sequence). CDR3 sequence reads: CASSRRSGGAWDYEQYF. The CDR3 DNA is TGTGCCAGTAGTAGAAGGAGCGGGGGGGCCTGGGACTACGAGCAGTACTTC. Combining the CDR3 with reference TRBV19 and TRBJ2-7 gives the whole variable domain DGGITQSPKYLFRKEGQNVTLSCEQNLNHDAMYWYRQDPGQGLRLIYYSQIVNDFQKGDIAEGYSVSREKKESFPLTVTSAQKNPTAFYLCASSRRSGGAWDYEQYFGPGTRLTVT.

V usage is TRBV4-1 and J usage is TRBJ2-7, with D unclear. CDR3 length equals 15 residues. V shed 1 base and J shed 6 bases, with 16 bases lying between them. Germline V gene sequence: CDR1 MGHRA, CDR2 YSYEKL. The CDR3 sequence is CASSQATGRVSEQYF. For the CDR3, the DNA is TGCGCCAGCAGCCAAGCCACCGGTAGGGTCTCCGAGCAGTACTTC.